Below are 14 T cell receptor beta chains sequenced from a single sample in a study of T cell clones after liver transplantation. Libraries were prepared by immunoSEQ multiplex PCR; TCRdb keeps only in-frame clonotypes and omits some of them. The profile shows roughly 120,000 clones, 75% to 95% of them singletons. The sample consisted of CD4+ T cells from blood, taken 12 months after liver transplant. Receptors originate from a human patient who received a liver transplant. The graft donor may have given rise to some T cells.

The rearrangement uses TRBV7-3 and TRBJ2-1, with 8 positions matching TRBD2. CDR3 length: 15 amino acids. The germline V gene has CDR1 SGHTA and CDR2 FQGTGA. With V trimmed by 0 bases and J by 6 bases, 4 bases remained unmatched. The CDR3 nucleotides read TGTGCCAGCAGCTTAACCAGCGGGAGTGGCAATGAGCAGTTCTTC. This codes for CASSLTSGSGNEQFF. Using reference TRBV7-3 and TRBJ2-1 for the parts outside the CDR3, the full variable domain is GAGVSQTPSNKVTEKGKYVELRCDPISGHTALYWYRQSLGQGPEFLIYFQGTGAADDSGLPNDRFFAVRPEGSVSTLKIQRTERGDSAVYLCASSLTSGSGNEQFFGPGTRLTVL.

This chain links TRBV25-1 with TRBJ1-3; 7 bases are shared with TRBD1. CDR1 is MGHDK, CDR2 SYGVNS, per germline. The CDR3 extends over 15 amino acids. Germline trimming cut 6 bases from V and 3 bases from J; bases unmatched to any gene: 8. The CDR3 loop reads CASRGQGVGGNTIYF. As DNA, the CDR3 is TGTGCCAGCAGGGGCCAGGGGGTTGGTGGAAACACCATATATTTT.

This chain uses TRBV14 with TRBJ2-3, with 11 nucleotides matching TRBD2. V gave up 0 bases and J gave up 4 bases; unmatched junction bases: 9. Germline lookup yields CDR1 SGHDN and CDR2 FVKESK. The CDR3 has 18 residues. The CDR3 DNA sequence: TGTGCCAGCAGCCAAGATCTACGGCTAGCGGGAGGACCAGATACGCAGTATTTT. Protein sequence: CASSQDLRLAGGPDTQYF.

This rearrangement joins TRBV20-1 to TRBJ2-1; D gene unclear. The CDR3 runs 11 residues. V lost 0 bases to trimming and J lost 12 bases, with 9 bases between them. CDR1 and CDR2 (germline): DFQATT, SNEGSKA (reference sequence). Here the CDR3 reads CSARDRAGQFF. Written as DNA, the CDR3 is TGCAGTGCTAGAGATAGGGCTGGGCAGTTCTTC.

V gene TRBV7-3 combines with J gene TRBJ1-5; D not certain. Trimming left V 0 bases short and J 0 bases short, with 6 bases between. Germline-derived CDR1 and CDR2 are SGHTA and FQGTGA. CDR3 length: 15 residues. CDR3 sequence (DNA): TGTGCCAGCAGCTTAACCCCGGATAGCAATCAGCCCCAGCATTTT. Protein product: CASSLTPDSNQPQHF.

The chain has TRBV7-2 and TRBJ2-1; D is possibly TRBD2 (6 bases). CDR3 length: 15 residues. The germline CDR1 and CDR2 sequences are SGHTA and FQGNSA. V was trimmed by 5 bases and J by 10 bases, leaving 21 bases between them. The CDR3 DNA reads as TGTGCCAGCAGCCGCCAGACCGGGAGTGGTATCGAGCAGTTCTTC. It translates to CASSRQTGSGIEQFF.

V and J are TRBV25-1 and TRBJ1-4; the D gene is possibly TRBD1 (5 bases). The CDR3 covers 14 residues. Germline V gene lookup returns CDR1 MGHDK and CDR2 SYGVNS. Trimming removed 5 bases from V and 3 bases from J, with 10 bases in between. CDR3 in amino acids: CASSWDGPNEKLFF. The CDR3 region has the DNA TGTGCCAGCAGTTGGGACGGTCCTAATGAAAAACTGTTTTTT.

This clone showed up just a few times. The chain combines TRBV28 with TRBJ2-7; 7 bases line up with TRBD1. Germline-derived CDR1 and CDR2 are MDHEN and SYDVKM. The CDR3 runs to 14 residues. The V segment lost 6 bases and the J segment 6 bases; nucleotides outside the gene matches: 11. In DNA, the CDR3 is TGTGCCAGCAGCGATAACAGGGGTGGGCGCGAGCAGTACTTC. Its translation is CASSDNRGGREQYF.

The chain is built from TRBV10-3 and TRBJ2-7; 10 bases align to TRBD2. V lost 8 bases to trimming and J lost 5 bases; unmatched junction nucleotides: 6. There are 13 residues in the CDR3. Germline V lookup: CDR1 ENHRY, CDR2 SYGVKD. The CDR3 loop reads CAIGLAGGDEQYF. The CDR3 bases are TGTGCCATCGGATTAGCGGGAGGAGACGAGCAGTACTTC.

With respect to this clone: This same CDR3 is encoded by further DNA sequences in the sample. The V call is TRBV28, the J call TRBJ1-5; D is unresolved. The V end was cut by 3 bases, the J end by 7 bases, with 7 bases between. The CDR3 has 12 residues. CDR1 and CDR2 from the germline V gene are MDHEN and SYDVKM. In DNA, the CDR3 is TGTGCCAGCAGTTTTTCGGGGCAGCCCCAGCATTTT. It translates to CASSFSGQPQHF.

The chain is built from TRBV30 and TRBJ1-5; D remains unclear. The CDR3 length is 15 residues. V was shortened by 1 base and J by 1 base, with 11 bases between the two germline ends. Germline V lookup: CDR1 GTSNPN, CDR2 SVGIG (reference sequence). Here the CDR3 reads CAWSGGPGSNQPQHF. The CDR3 coding sequence is TGTGCCTGGAGTGGAGGCCCCGGCAGCAATCAGCCCCAGCATTTT.

The chain is built from TRBV10-3 and TRBJ2-3; 7 bases agree with TRBD1. This CDR3 contains 16 residues. Germline CDR1 is ENHRY and CDR2 is SYGVKD. V lost 4 bases, J lost 0 bases, and 7 bases stayed unmatched. CDR3 loop: CAISVLGGLSTDTQYF. The CDR3 DNA is TGTGCCATCAGTGTATTAGGGGGCTTAAGCACAGATACGCAGTATTTT.

The rearrangement uses TRBV15 and TRBJ2-5; no reliable D call. Germline V gene data show CDR1 as LNHNV and CDR2 as YYDKDF (reference sequence). The length of the CDR3 is 15 residues. Trimming pared 1 base from V and 3 bases from J, leaving 12 bases between. Written as DNA, the CDR3 is TGTGCCACCAGCAGAGCCGGCCCAGTTGAAGAGACCCAGTACTTC. This sequence encodes CATSRAGPVEETQYF.

V usage is TRBV5-1 and J usage is TRBJ2-5; TRBD1 matches at 8 bases. Germline V lookup: CDR1 SGHRS, CDR2 YFSETQ. The CDR3 is 15 amino acids. The ends lost 2 bases at V and 2 bases at J; junction bases unmatched: 5. The CDR3 loop is CASSFVGTGQETQYF. The CDR3 DNA sequence: TGCGCCAGCAGCTTTGTAGGGACAGGACAAGAGACCCAGTACTTC.